This T cell receptor beta chain originates from a study of CD8 T cells in ankylosing spondylitis. Regarding the study as a whole: Apparently characteristic of ankylosing spondylitis blood was a TCR beta motif (about eight highly homologous variants).

Remarks on this clonotype: Its antigen remains unidentified. A clone one base away is much larger, so this may be a read error.

Quantitative barcoded 5'-RACE was used to prepare TCR beta libraries. Each CDR3 protein gets one entry after TCRdb re-called the 5' RACE reads with MiXCR. The sample consists of around 120,000 distinct CDR3 sequences, about an eighth of them appearing once. The receptor was isolated from a female donor with ankylosing spondylitis or in good health (not recorded which). The sequencing sample was made of blood, either unsorted or a sorted T cell fraction (not recorded which).

CDR3: CASSSAAGSSTDTQYF. In nucleotides, the CDR3 is TGTGCCAGCAGCTCAGCGGCGGGATCTAGCACAGATACGCAGTATTTT. The rearrangement uses TRBV7-6 and TRBJ2-3; tentative D call: TRBD2 (6 bases). The CDR3 spans 16 residues. V lost 4 bases and J 0 bases, leaving 14 bases between the germline ends. Germline CDR1 reads SGHVS; CDR2 reads FNYEAQ.